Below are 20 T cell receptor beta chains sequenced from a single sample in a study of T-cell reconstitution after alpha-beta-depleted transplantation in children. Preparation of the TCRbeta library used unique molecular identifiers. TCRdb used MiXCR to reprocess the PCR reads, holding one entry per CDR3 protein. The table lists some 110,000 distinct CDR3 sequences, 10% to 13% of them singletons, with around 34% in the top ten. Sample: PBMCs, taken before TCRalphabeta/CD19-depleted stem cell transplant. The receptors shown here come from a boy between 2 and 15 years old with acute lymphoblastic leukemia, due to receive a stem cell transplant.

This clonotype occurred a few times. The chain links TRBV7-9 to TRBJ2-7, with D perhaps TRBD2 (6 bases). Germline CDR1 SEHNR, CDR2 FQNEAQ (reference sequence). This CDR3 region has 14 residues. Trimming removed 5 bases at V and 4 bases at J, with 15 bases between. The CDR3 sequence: CASSLAGLLYEQYF. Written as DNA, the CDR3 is TGTGCCAGCAGCCTTGCGGGACTCCTATACGAGCAGTACTTC.

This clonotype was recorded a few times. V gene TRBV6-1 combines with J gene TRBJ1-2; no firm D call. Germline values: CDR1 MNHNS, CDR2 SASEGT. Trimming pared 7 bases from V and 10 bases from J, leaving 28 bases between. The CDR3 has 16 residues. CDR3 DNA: TGTGCCAGCACCGCGGGAACCACGGAGGCAGTTCGTGTCTACACCTTC. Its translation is CASTAGTTEAVRVYTF.

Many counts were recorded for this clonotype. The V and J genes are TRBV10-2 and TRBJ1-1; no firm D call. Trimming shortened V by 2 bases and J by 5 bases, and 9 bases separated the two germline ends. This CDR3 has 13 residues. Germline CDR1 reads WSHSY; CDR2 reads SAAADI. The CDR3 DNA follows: TGCGCCAGCAGTGAGCAGGCTGCGACTGAAGCTTTCTTT. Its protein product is CASSEQAATEAFF.

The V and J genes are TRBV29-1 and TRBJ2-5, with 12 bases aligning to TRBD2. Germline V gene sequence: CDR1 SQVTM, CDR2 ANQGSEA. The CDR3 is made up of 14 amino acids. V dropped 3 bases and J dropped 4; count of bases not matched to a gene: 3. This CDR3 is CSVETSGGIETQYF. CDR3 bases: TGCAGCGTTGAGACTAGCGGGGGTATAGAGACCCAGTACTTC. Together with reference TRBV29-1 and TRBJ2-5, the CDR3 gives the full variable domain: SAVISQKPSRDICQRGTSLTIQCQVDSQVTMMFWYRQQPGQSLTLIATANQGSEATYESGFVIDKFPISRPNLTFSTLTVSNMSPEDSSIYLCSVETSGGIETQYFGPGTRLLVL.

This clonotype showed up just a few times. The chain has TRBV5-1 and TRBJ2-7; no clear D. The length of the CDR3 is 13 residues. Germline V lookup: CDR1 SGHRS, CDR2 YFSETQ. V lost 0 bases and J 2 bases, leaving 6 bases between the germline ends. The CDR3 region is CASSLDSPYEQYF. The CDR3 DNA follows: TGCGCCAGCAGCTTGGACAGTCCCTACGAGCAGTACTTC.

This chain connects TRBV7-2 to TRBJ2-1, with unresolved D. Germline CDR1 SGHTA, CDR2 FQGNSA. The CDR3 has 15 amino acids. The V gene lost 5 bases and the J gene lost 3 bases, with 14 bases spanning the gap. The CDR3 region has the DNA TGTGCCAGCAGCCCGAATAAGGGATTCTACAATGAGCAGTTCTTC. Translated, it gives CASSPNKGFYNEQFF.

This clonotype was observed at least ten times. The DNA for the CDR3 is TGCGCCAGCAGCTTGGAGCACGTACCCGGGGAGCTGTTTTTT. Its translation is CASSLEHVPGELFF. The chain uses TRBV5-1 and TRBJ2-2; D not certain. Per the germline V gene, CDR1 is SGHRS and CDR2 is YFSETQ. There are 14 residues in the CDR3. The V gene lost 0 bases and the J gene lost 6 bases, with 9 bases spanning the gap.

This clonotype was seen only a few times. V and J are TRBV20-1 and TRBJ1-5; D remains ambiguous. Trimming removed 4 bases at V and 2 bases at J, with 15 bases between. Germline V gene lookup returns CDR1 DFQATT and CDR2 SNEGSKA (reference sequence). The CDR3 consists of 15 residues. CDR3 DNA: TGCAGTGCTACCAACCCACGGCAGGGCAATCAGCCCCAGCATTTT. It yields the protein CSATNPRQGNQPQHF.

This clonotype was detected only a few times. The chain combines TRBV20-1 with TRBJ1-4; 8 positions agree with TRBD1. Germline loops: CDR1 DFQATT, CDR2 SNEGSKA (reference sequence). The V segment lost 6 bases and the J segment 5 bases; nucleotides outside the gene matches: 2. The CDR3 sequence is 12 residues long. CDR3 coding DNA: TGCAGTGCCCGGACAGGGAATGAAAAACTGTTTTTT. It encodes CSARTGNEKLFF.

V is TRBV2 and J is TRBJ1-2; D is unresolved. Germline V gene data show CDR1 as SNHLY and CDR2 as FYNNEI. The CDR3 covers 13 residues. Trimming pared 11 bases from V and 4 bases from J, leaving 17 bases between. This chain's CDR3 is CALSEESPYGYTF. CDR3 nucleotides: TGTGCCCTCTCTGAGGAGAGTCCCTATGGCTACACCTTC.

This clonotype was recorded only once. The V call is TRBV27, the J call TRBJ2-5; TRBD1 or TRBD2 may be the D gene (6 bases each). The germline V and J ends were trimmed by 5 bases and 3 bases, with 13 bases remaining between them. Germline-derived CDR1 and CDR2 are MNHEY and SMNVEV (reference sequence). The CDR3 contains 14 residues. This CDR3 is CASSPPGAKETQYF. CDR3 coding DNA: TGTGCCAGCAGTCCCCCGGGGGCGAAAGAGACCCAGTACTTC.

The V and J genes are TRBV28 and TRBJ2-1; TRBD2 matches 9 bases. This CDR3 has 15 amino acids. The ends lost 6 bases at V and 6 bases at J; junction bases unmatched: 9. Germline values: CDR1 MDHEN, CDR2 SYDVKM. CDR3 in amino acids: CASSPAGTSSNEQFF. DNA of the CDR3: TGTGCCAGCAGCCCCGCCGGGACTAGCAGCAATGAGCAGTTCTTC.

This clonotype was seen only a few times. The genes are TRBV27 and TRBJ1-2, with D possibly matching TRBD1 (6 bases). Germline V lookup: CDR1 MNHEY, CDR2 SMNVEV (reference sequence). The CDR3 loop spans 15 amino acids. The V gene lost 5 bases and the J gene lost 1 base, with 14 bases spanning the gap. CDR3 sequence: CASSLQGWGNYGYTF. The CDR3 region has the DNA TGTGCCAGCAGTCTACAGGGCTGGGGTAACTATGGCTACACCTTC.

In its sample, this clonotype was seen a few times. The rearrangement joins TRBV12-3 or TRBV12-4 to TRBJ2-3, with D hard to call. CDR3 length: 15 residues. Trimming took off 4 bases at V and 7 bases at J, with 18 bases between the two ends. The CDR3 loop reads CASSSSPTGVNTQYF. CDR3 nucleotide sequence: TGTGCCAGCAGTTCGAGTCCCACGGGCGTGAATACGCAGTATTTT.

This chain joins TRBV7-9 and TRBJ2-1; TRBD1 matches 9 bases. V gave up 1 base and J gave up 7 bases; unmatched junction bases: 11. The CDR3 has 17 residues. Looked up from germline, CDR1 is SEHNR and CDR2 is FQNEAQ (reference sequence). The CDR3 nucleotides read TGTGCCAGCAGCTTAGACGGACAGGGGCCCGAGGGGAATGAGCAGTTCTTC. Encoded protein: CASSLDGQGPEGNEQFF.

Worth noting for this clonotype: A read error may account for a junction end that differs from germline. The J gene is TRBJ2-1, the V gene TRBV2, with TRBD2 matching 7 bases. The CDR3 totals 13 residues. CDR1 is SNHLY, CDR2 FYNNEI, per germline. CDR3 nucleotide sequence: TGTGCCAGCAGGGAAGCGGGGTACAATGAGCAGTTCTTC. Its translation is CASREAGYNEQFF.

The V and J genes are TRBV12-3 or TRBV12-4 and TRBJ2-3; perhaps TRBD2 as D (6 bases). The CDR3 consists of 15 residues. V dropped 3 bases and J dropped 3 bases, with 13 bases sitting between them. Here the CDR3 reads CASSLWRDGTDTQYF. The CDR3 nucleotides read TGTGCCAGCAGTTTGTGGCGGGATGGAACAGATACGCAGTATTTT.

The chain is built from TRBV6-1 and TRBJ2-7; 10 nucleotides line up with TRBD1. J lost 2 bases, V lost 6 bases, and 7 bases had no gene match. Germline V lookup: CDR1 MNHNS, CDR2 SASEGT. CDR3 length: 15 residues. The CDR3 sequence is CASSKPGQGAYEQYF. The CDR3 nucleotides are TGTGCCAGCAGCAAGCCTGGACAGGGGGCCTACGAGCAGTACTTC.

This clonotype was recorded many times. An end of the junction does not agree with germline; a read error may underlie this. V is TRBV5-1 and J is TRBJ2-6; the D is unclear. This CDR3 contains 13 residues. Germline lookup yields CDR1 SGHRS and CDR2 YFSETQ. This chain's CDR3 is CASSPSGANVLTF. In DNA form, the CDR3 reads TGTGCCAGCAGCCCCTCTGGGGCCAACGTCCTGACTTTC.

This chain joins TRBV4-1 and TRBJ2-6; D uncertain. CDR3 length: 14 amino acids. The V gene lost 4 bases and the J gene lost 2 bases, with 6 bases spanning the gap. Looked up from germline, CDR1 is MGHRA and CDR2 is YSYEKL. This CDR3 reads CASSLLPGANVLTF. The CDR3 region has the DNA TGCGCCAGCAGCCTTCTTCCTGGGGCCAACGTCCTGACTTTC.